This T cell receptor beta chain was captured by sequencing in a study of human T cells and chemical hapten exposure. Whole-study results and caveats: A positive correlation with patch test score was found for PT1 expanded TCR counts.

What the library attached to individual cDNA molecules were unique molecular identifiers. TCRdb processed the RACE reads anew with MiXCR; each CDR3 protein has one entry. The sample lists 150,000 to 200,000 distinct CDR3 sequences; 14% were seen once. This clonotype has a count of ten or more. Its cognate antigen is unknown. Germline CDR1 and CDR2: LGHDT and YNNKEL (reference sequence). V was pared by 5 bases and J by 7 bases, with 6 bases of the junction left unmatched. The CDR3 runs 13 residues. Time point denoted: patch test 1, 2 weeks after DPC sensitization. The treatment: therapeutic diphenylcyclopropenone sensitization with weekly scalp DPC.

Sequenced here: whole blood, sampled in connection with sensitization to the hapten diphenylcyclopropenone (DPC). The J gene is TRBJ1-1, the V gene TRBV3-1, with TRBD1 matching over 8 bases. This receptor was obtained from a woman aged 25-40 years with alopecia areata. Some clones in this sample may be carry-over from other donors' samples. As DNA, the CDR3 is TGTGCCAGCAGCGAGACAGGGGCGGATGAAGCTTTCTTT. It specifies CASSETGADEAFF.